This T cell receptor (beta chain) stems from a study of T cells after yellow fever vaccination. Each CDR3 protein is one row after TCRdb ran MiXCR on the 5' RACE reads. The sample has some 600,000 distinct CDR3 sequences, around 12% seen once. Trimming cost V 2 bases and J 4 bases; bases outside gene matches: 8. This CDR3 is built from 18 residues. This chain joins TRBV12-3 or TRBV12-4 and TRBJ2-1, with TRBD2 identical over 13 bases. This TCR derives from a man aged 30-40 years who received the YFV17D yellow fever vaccine. The sample here was PBMCs, taken on the day of the yellow fever booster vaccination. This chain's CDR3 is CASSLSPLLAGGYNEQFF. The DNA of the CDR3 is TGTGCCAGCAGTTTAAGTCCACTACTAGCGGGAGGGTACAATGAGCAGTTCTTC.